These T cell receptor beta chains were read from a single sample in a study of blood T cell repertoires in COVID-19. The protocol was immunoSEQ multiplex PCR, while the TCRdb copy is restricted to in-frame clones and leaves out a portion. The sample records roughly 120,000 clones, approximately 85% being singletons. The sample taken for sequencing was peripheral blood. These receptor sequences come from an elderly woman with COVID-19, enrolled during active disease. The CDR3 runs from the conserved cysteine through the conserved F or W. The D gene is left open where the match is weak. The size of a clone is reported for some rows only, either as once, few or many, or as a class for expanded clones.

TRBV6-1,TRBJ1-2,NA,TRBD1,CASSEGTGGAGGYTF,TGTGCCAGCAGTGAAGGGACAGGGGGAGCAGGGGGCTACACCTTC
TRBV20-1,TRBJ2-7,NA,NA,CSAHHGGQYF,TGCAGTGCCCACCACGGTGGGCAGTACTTC
TRBV20-1,TRBJ2-7,NA,NA,CSAPYTYEQYF,TGCAGTGCTCCGTACACCTACGAGCAGTACTTC
TRBV9,TRBJ2-3,NA,TRBD2,CASSVGLAGTDTQYF,TGTGCCAGCAGCGTAGGTCTAGCGGGAACAGATACGCAGTATTTT
TRBV10-1,TRBJ2-7,NA,TRBD2,CASSEKREALTYEQYF,TGCGCCAGCAGTGAGAAGCGGGAGGCCCTTACCTACGAGCAGTACTTC
TRBV3-1/TRBV3-2,TRBJ2-7,NA,NA,CASSHSRGYEQYF,TGTGCCAGCAGCCACTCCCGGGGCTACGAGCAGTACTTC
TRBV20-1,TRBJ2-7,NA,NA,CSASQGSGYEQYF,TGCAGTGCTAGTCAGGGAAGTGGTTACGAGCAGTACTTC
TRBV5-6,TRBJ1-5,NA,NA,CASSFVNQPQHF,TGTGCCAGCAGCTTCGTGAATCAGCCCCAGCATTTT
TRBV5-6,TRBJ1-1,NA,NA,CASSLAVVNTEAFF,TGTGCCAGCAGCTTGGCCGTCGTTAACACTGAAGCTTTCTTT
TRBV7-2,TRBJ2-7,NA,NA,CASSLGGGAYEQYF,TGTGCCAGCAGCTTAGGAGGGGGAGCCTACGAGCAGTACTTC
TRBV2,TRBJ2-5,NA,NA,CASKRDRSQETQYF,TGTGCCAGCAAGCGGGACAGGTCCCAAGAGACCCAGTACTTC
TRBV9,TRBJ2-3,NA,NA,CASSPQIGSYAQYF,TGTGCCAGCAGCCCTCAAATTGGGAGCTACGCGCAGTATTTT
TRBV28,TRBJ2-2,NA,TRBD2,CASMAAGVGTGELFF,TGTGCCAGCATGGCAGCGGGAGTAGGTACCGGGGAGCTGTTTTTT
TRBV5-4,TRBJ1-1,few,NA,CASSLWGRATEAFF,TGTGCCAGCAGCTTGTGGGGCCGCGCAACTGAAGCTTTCTTT
TRBV27,TRBJ2-2,NA,NA,CASSLFAVDTGELFF,TGTGCCAGCAGTTTATTTGCGGTTGACACCGGGGAGCTGTTTTTT
TRBV5-1,TRBJ1-2,NA,TRBD1,CASSLSTGEDGYTF,TGCGCCAGCAGCCTGTCTACAGGGGAGGATGGCTACACCTTC
TRBV19,TRBJ1-1,NA,TRBD1,CASRRGQGVTEAFF,TGTGCCAGTAGGCGGGGACAGGGGGTCACTGAAGCTTTCTTT
TRBV11-2,TRBJ1-3,once,NA,CASSLIALHYPGNTIYF,TGTGCCAGCAGCTTAATAGCCCTGCACTATCCTGGAAACACCATATATTTT
TRBV3-1/TRBV3-2,TRBJ2-7,few,NA,CASSHNLASEQYF,TGTGCCAGCAGCCATAATTTAGCGAGCGAGCAGTACTTC
TRBV7-3,TRBJ2-3,NA,TRBD1,CASSTTGGVTDTQYF,TGTGCCAGCAGCACGACAGGGGGGGTCACAGATACGCAGTATTTT
TRBV7-2,TRBJ2-1,NA,TRBD2,CASSPGTSGGEQFF,TGTGCCAGCAGCCCGGGGACTAGCGGGGGTGAGCAGTTCTTC
TRBV28,TRBJ2-7,few,NA,CASSRVTLTYEQYF,TGTGCCAGCAGTCGAGTCACTCTCACCTACGAGCAGTACTTC
TRBV5-1,TRBJ2-5,NA,TRBD1,CASSTSGTEKETQYF,TGCGCCAGCAGCACATCCGGGACAGAAAAAGAGACCCAGTACTTC
TRBV28,TRBJ2-1,NA,TRBD2,CASSLSGRWDEQFF,TGTGCCAGCAGTTTAAGCGGGAGGTGGGATGAGCAGTTCTTC
TRBV4-3,TRBJ2-7,few,TRBD2,CASSRSRTSGRYEQYF,TGCGCCAGCAGCCGCTCGAGGACTAGCGGGAGGTACGAGCAGTACTTC
TRBV20-1,TRBJ1-5,NA,TRBD1,CSASDQGGQPQHF,TGCAGTGCTAGTGACCAAGGGGGCCAGCCCCAGCATTTT
TRBV18,TRBJ2-7,NA,NA,CASSPGTCSDEQYF,TGTGCCAGCTCACCAGGGACATGTAGTGACGAGCAGTACTTC
TRBV9,TRBJ2-1,NA,TRBD2,CASSEGLAGAAEQFF,TGTGCCAGCAGCGAGGGACTAGCGGGAGCCGCTGAGCAGTTCTTC
TRBV5-4,TRBJ1-3,NA,NA,CASSLALQGGNTIYF,TGTGCCAGCAGCTTGGCCCTACAGGGTGGAAACACCATATATTTT
TRBV27,TRBJ1-5,NA,NA,CASSLGGAIGQPQHF,TGTGCCAGCAGCTTAGGAGGGGCAATAGGTCAGCCCCAGCATTTT
TRBV5-5,TRBJ1-6,few,NA,CASSLAPGSLRNSPLHF,TGTGCCAGCAGCTTGGCCCCGGGTAGTTTGAGAAATTCACCCCTCCACTTT
TRBV14,TRBJ2-5,once,NA,CASSERLGISTETQYF,TGTGCCAGCAGCGAAAGACTAGGAATATCTACGGAGACCCAGTACTTC
TRBV4-3,TRBJ2-1,NA,TRBD2,CASSQDIRASGSNEQFF,TGCGCCAGCAGCCAAGATATCAGGGCTAGCGGGAGCAATGAGCAGTTCTTC
TRBV11-1,TRBJ2-5,NA,TRBD1,CASGPGTGGGQTQYF,TGTGCCAGCGGACCCGGGACAGGGGGGGGACAGACCCAGTACTTC
TRBV28,TRBJ2-1,NA,TRBD2,CASSSSGTSGYNEQFF,TGTGCCAGCAGTTCCTCCGGGACTAGCGGGTACAATGAGCAGTTCTTC
TRBV18,TRBJ2-7,NA,TRBD1,CASSRRQGWGEQYF,TGTGCCAGCTCACGGAGACAGGGATGGGGTGAGCAGTACTTC
TRBV6-1,TRBJ2-4,NA,TRBD2,CASSEDPGGLNIQYF,TGTGCCAGCAGTGAAGACCCGGGAGGGTTAAACATTCAGTACTTC
TRBV2,TRBJ2-2,NA,NA,CASKSTLNTGELFF,TGTGCCAGCAAATCCACATTGAACACCGGGGAGCTGTTTTTT
TRBV12-3/TRBV12-4,TRBJ2-7,NA,NA,CASSLGAQGEQYF,TGTGCCAGCAGTTTAGGAGCGCAGGGGGAGCAGTACTTC
TRBV11-3,TRBJ2-1,NA,TRBD2,CASSFASGSYEQFF,TGTGCCAGCAGCTTTGCTAGCGGGAGCTATGAGCAGTTCTTC
TRBV12-3/TRBV12-4,TRBJ2-7,NA,NA,CASSHRYTYEQYF,TGTGCCAGCAGCCACAGATATACCTACGAGCAGTACTTC
TRBV28,TRBJ1-6,many,NA,CASSFGGTPTPLHF,TGTGCCAGCAGTTTCGGGGGGACACCGACACCCCTCCACTTT
TRBV28,TRBJ1-6,NA,NA,CASCPSGGTNSPLHF,TGTGCCAGCTGCCCCTCGGGAGGAACTAATTCACCCCTCCACTTT
TRBV5-1,TRBJ2-5,NA,TRBD2,CASSFGAGGPQETQYF,TGCGCCAGCAGCTTTGGAGCGGGAGGGCCCCAGGAGACCCAGTACTTC
TRBV6-6,TRBJ2-1,NA,TRBD1,CASSYSETGGNEQFF,TGTGCCAGCAGTTACTCAGAGACAGGGGGGAATGAGCAGTTCTTC
TRBV19,TRBJ1-2,few,NA,CASSIDSNTYYGYTF,TGTGCCAGTAGTATAGATTCAAACACCTACTATGGCTACACCTTC
TRBV7-9,TRBJ2-1,NA,NA,CASRRDLDNEQFF,TGTGCCAGCAGAAGGGACTTGGACAATGAGCAGTTCTTC
TRBV7-6,TRBJ1-2,NA,TRBD1,CASSLEDRGYGYTF,TGTGCCAGCAGCTTAGAGGACAGGGGGTATGGCTACACCTTC
TRBV3-1/TRBV3-2,TRBJ2-7,NA,TRBD2,CASSPTGGIHEQYF,TGTGCCAGCAGCCCCACGGGAGGAATCCACGAGCAGTACTTC
TRBV10-2,TRBJ2-1,NA,NA,CATLSSAHEQFF,TGCGCCACCTTATCTAGCGCCCATGAGCAGTTCTTC
TRBV5-1,TRBJ2-5,NA,TRBD2,CASSLAAREGGETQYF,TGCGCCAGCAGCTTGGCTGCCCGGGAGGGCGGAGAGACCCAGTACTTC